The clone carrying this TCR beta chain turned up a few times. V was pared by 2 bases and J by 0 bases, with 10 bases between. CDR3 length equals 15 residues. CDR1 MNHNS and CDR2 SASEGT come from the germline V gene. This sample was included in a study of cytotoxic CD8 clonotypes in ibrutinib-treated CLL. Some clones are missing from TCRdb's copy, which holds only in-frame ones; the method was immunoSEQ multiplex PCR. The sample consists of 28,000 or so clones, 62% of them appearing once. This receptor was taken from a human donor with chronic lymphocytic leukemia. This specimen consisted of PBMCs, obtained before ibrutinib treatment. The chain has TRBV6-1 and TRBJ1-2; D uncertain. CDR3 protein: CASSEMSGSNYGYTF. In nucleotides, the CDR3 is TGTGCCAGCAGTGAAATGAGTGGGTCTAACTATGGCTACACCTTC.